Below, one T cell receptor (beta chain) is given with its context. Individuals drawn from 24 US areas were about 18 to 90 years old. Grouping used clinical history reported by participants in a survey and questionnaire. Sequenced by immunoSEQ multiplex PCR; TCRdb stores in-frame clones only, minus some. This table holds 360,000 or so clones, roughly 90% found once. This specimen comes from a study of blood T cell repertoires in COVID-19. Across the study: T cells, B-cell-depleted T cells, or PBMCs supplied cDNA or gDNA.

The CDR3 has 11 amino acids. The V end lost 5 bases, the J end lost 1 base, and 6 bases lay between the germline ends. The germline V gene encodes CDR1 SQVTM and CDR2 ANQGSEA. The sequencing input was PBMCs or T cells enriched from blood (not recorded which). The receptor comes from a woman aged 25 to 39 who had been exposed to COVID-19. This chain connects TRBV29-1 to TRBJ2-7; possible D gene TRBD1, 5 bases. The CDR3 is CSVKGSYEQYF. As DNA, the CDR3 is TGCAGCGTTAAGGGGTCCTACGAGCAGTACTTC.